The T cell receptor (beta chain) under discussion was sequenced for a study of cytomegalovirus exposure and HLA in healthy donors. 13 Jbeta primers and 60 Vbeta primers were used for the PCR. Repertoires were generated with immunoSEQ multiplex PCR, while TCRdb's copy carries only in-frame clones and drops some. The repertoire has around 68,000 clones, roughly 85% of them found once; the top ten carry approximately 12%. Sequencing was done on a sample of PBMCs. The clonotype was recovered from a female donor in good health and CMV-seronegative.

The CDR3 spells CASTRTSVADTQYF. CDR3 coding DNA: TGTGCCAGCACCCGGACTAGTGTGGCAGATACGCAGTATTTT. The chain has TRBV2 and TRBJ2-3; 7 nucleotides match TRBD2. The CDR3 contains 14 residues. Losses at the gene ends were 7 bases for V and 4 bases for J; bases not matched to a gene: 8. In germline, CDR1 is SNHLY, CDR2 FYNNEI.